The T cell receptor (beta chain) described here comes from a study of cytomegalovirus exposure and HLA in healthy donors (dated by TCRdb to the late 2010s). With respect to the entire study: According to an earlier analysis of 550 to 700 of the donors, about 179 million T cells yielded 117 million unique TCR beta sequences and approximately 300 Gb of sequence data. An early release covering roughly 640 HLA-typed donors comprised about 320 gigabases of sequencing data and around 80 million unique TCR sequences. Of the 300 to 500 genotyped donors, 80% to 90% were placed in the genetic ancestry cluster associated with self-reported Caucasian donors. The aim of the study was to test whether cataloging public T cell receptors could identify signatures of past pathogen exposure. The study profiled the T cell repertoires of hundreds of subjects by immunosequencing and related them to cytomegalovirus serostatus. In addition to the first cohort of 666 subjects, a separate validation cohort of 100 to 150 different subjects was used. High-throughput TCR immunosequencing, statistical association of individual TCRs with disease status, and machine learning were combined to predict cytomegalovirus infection status. A later analysis re-examined previously published TCR beta repertoires from roughly 650 donors and added high-resolution HLA genotyping to investigate patterns of TCR occurrence. In the later analysis, no new phenotypic data were used to find candidate immune exposures; instead, reliance was placed on TCR beta sequences and their occurrence across donors. An earlier analysis of around 640 of the donors used high-throughput TCR beta sequencing to judge whether each TCR beta V gene segment behaved as functional or pseudogenic. Alongside the repertoire data, information on donor age, sex, ethnicity and CMV serostatus was compiled. In a later genetic analysis, genome-wide SNP genotypes for about 65% of the 666 donors were used, and that subset was treated as a discovery cohort. Every discovery cohort repertoire had been produced on one sequencing platform. Both class I and class II loci were covered by HLA typing, at four-digit resolution. Typing coverage varied by locus: roughly 620-630 donors for A, B, C, DRB1 and DQB1; approximately 500 for DQA1; nearly 610 for DPA1; roughly 470 for DPB1. Because of strong linkage in the cohort, roughly five DR-DQ haplotypes were treated as single units for association and clustering. Among 300 to 500 genotyped donors of the cohort, an average of around 240,000 unique TCR beta nucleotide sequences was sequenced per donor, of which 15% to 20% were non-productive. What the work shows at the level of the full study, not this receptor alone: Because HLA typing was unavailable for some donors at each locus, only the typed subset was used in association tests. In a later analysis, some 18,000 TCR beta sequences were associated with specific HLA alleles at a false discovery rate of 0.05. Some IMGT-functional V segments, including TRBV6-2 and TRBV6-3, could not be told apart with the 87-base-pair reads, so those segments were excluded. The sequencing pipeline was judged likely to have produced a cluster of highly shared sequence variants as a technical artifact. In a later genetic analysis, fewer N-insertions in productive TCRs were reported among donors in an Asian-associated ancestry cluster than the roughly 700-donor mean. In vitro tests confirmed that a few of the cytomegalovirus-associated TCR beta chains recognize cytomegalovirus antigens. Linkage disequilibrium might explain the correlated functional status among segregating V segments, but an unknown experimental factor could not be excluded. This cohort had only TCR beta chains sequenced, and the lack of alpha or paired-chain data limited which features could be detected. In a later analysis, HLA-associated TCR beta chains were found to be more clonally expanded and to have lower generation probabilities than equally common non-associated chains. Assigning TCR associations to individual alleles was difficult when HLA alleles, especially DR and DQ, strongly co-occurred. Sequencing depth was assumed to be roughly uniform across donors in the presence/absence analyses, though that assumption may not hold. The earlier analysis of about 600 of the donors excluded roughly 17 rarely observed V segments, including chromosome 9 orphons, because counts were too low. Most TCR sequences were seen in very few donors, while some public TCRs were found in many individuals. It was suggested by the authors that the approach could potentially be generalized to other disease states and immunological phenotypes. According to a later analysis, most CMV-associated TCR beta chains appeared to be HLA-restricted, and the HLA associations seemed to be driven largely by CMV exposure. Immune exposure information for the cohort was limited to CMV serostatus. An earlier analysis of approximately 570 of the donors showed that most TCR beta V segments appeared in productive rearrangements either about 90% or about 30% of the time, which broadly matched IMGT annotations. The study listed 150 to 200 TCR beta chains as associated with cytomegalovirus. A later analysis found that TCR association rates varied across HLA loci, with DRB1 alleles showing the most associated TCRs and HLA-C alleles the fewest. In a later genetic analysis, a missense DCLRE1C variant was associated with V-gene and J-gene trimming of TCR beta chains, and the association was replicated in an independent cohort. In both the original and validation cohorts, the classifier was reported to diagnose cytomegalovirus status with high specificity and sensitivity. A later analysis reported that several top co-occurrence clusters appeared linked to parvovirus B19, influenza, CMV and Epstein-Barr virus. A further reported finding was that TCR beta sequences accurately predicted the HLA-A and HLA-B alleles for most subjects in the first cohort.

For CDR1 and CDR2, the germline V gene lists MGHRA and YSYEKL. Trimmed from V: 4 bases; trimmed from J: 4 bases; junction bases lacking a gene match: 14. The CDR3 goes from the cysteine to the phenylalanine over 17 residues. CDR3 DNA only is kept here, 51 bases in frame from base 1. On this clone: Its target antigen remains unknown. No much larger clone exists at a distance of one base, and base qualities are not known.

The cohort comprised some 730 healthy bone marrow donors. All cohort members were sampled while nominally healthy, although unrecorded immune exposures were likely present. The donor tested CMV seronegative, placing the donor among the 350 to 400 seronegative members of the cohort. Each donor provided a peripheral blood sample, and peripheral blood mononuclear cells were used for TCR beta sequencing. The Qiagen DNeasy Blood Extraction Kit was used to extract genomic DNA from the blood cell samples. The method was the immunoSEQ multiplex PCR assay. A mixture of 60 forward primers for TCR Vbeta segments and 13 reverse primers for TCR Jbeta segments was used in the multiplex PCR. The CDR3 region of rearranged TCR beta genes was amplified from genomic DNA with a multiplex PCR assay. On the Illumina HiSeq System, the amplified TCR beta libraries were sequenced as 87-base-pair reads. Concerning the study's data processing: Across the 670 or so repertoires, a later analysis counted some 80 million unique TCR beta chains, roughly 11 million of which were shared by at least two donors. Raw reads were error-corrected and collapsed into unique sequences with a nearest-neighbor algorithm that merged closely related sequences to remove PCR and sequencing errors. V, D and J gene segments were assigned by aligning CDR3 sequences to IMGT reference sequences. For a sequence to be retained, a match of at least six nucleotides to both a V gene segment and a J gene segment was required. A rearrangement counted as productive if the CDR3 had no stop codons and remained in frame with V and J, and every other rearrangement counted as non-productive. CDR3 was defined according to IMGT convention as the region running from the second conserved V-encoded cysteine to the conserved J-encoded phenylalanine. The earlier analysis of a few hundred of the donors excluded sequences that lacked an unambiguous match to a single V gene segment. In an earlier analysis of more than 500 of the donors, a V segment was called functional when productive rearrangements were above 56.7%, and segregating when the standard deviation between donors exceeded 5%. A statistical classification framework was built for diagnosing cytomegalovirus status from the catalog of TCR beta chain sequences. V and J gene assignment, in a later analysis, came from comparing TCR nucleotide sequences with IMGT/GENE-DB human TR gene sequences. The TCRdist pipeline was used in a later analysis to assign CDR3 sequences and most-parsimonious VDJ recombination scenarios. In a later analysis, every TCR beta chain was defined by the combination of its CDR3 amino acid sequence and its V-gene family, and reads without a unique V-gene family were dropped. In a later analysis, some 600 highly shared, low-generation-probability nucleotide sequences were removed to address suspected cross-contamination and a sequencing artifact. In a later analysis, a clonal expansion index was calculated for each public chain from normalized within-repertoire ranks of inferred template counts. A later analysis computed generation probabilities with a VDJ recombination model fitted to out-of-frame rearrangements, and checked the results against IGoR. A later analysis scored TCR-TCR, TCR-HLA and TCR-CMV co-occurrence with hypergeometric tests, applying a repertoire-size bias correction to TCR pairs. False discovery rates were estimated in a later analysis by permuting HLA or CMV assignments 20 times. A later analysis grouped co-occurring TCRs with DBSCAN, adding TCRdist sequence similarity when clustering within HLA-allele-positive subsets. Repertoires with fewer than 30,000 or more than 120,000 public chains were left out of co-occurrence clustering, as were several repertoires with anomalous nucleotide sharing. TCRdb took over this immuneACCESS table, retaining in-frame rearrangements with V and J assigned. Such tables are incomplete; in checked studies, under half of the missing clones stem from an unresolved V gene, and the remainder is unexplained. Clonal size and the V and J genes are those of that table, whereas D and trimming came from the DNA. This sample holds around 210,000 clones; over 75% were observed only once. In total, the top ten clones hold approximately 0.49% of the sample.

Material: PBMCs. The sequence came from a boy aged 5-17 years in good health and CMV-seronegative. The chain uses TRBV4-1 and TRBJ1-1; TRBD1 fits 8 bases in the junction. For the CDR3, the sequence is CASSLIRPLTGGTEAFF. The DNA is as follows: TGCGCCAGCAGCCTGATACGGCCCCTAACAGGGGGCACTGAAGCTTTCTTT.